One and the same sample provided the 27 T cell receptor beta chains below, sequenced in a study of shared clonotypes between healthy human individuals. The method was immunoSEQ multiplex PCR; TCRdb's version includes in-frame clones alone and lacks a portion of them. This table holds about half a million clones, roughly 80% found once. Input material: PBMCs. All receptors derive from a woman in her forties in good health. Some clones in this sample may be carry-over from other donors' samples.

Details on this clone: This likely traces to a read error, being one base from a far larger clone. In DNA form, the CDR3 reads TGTGCCTGGAGTATTACAGGGGGCCCAGATACGCAGTATTTT. Residues: CAWSITGGPDTQYF. The chain links TRBV30 to TRBJ2-3, with 9 positions matching TRBD1. Germline V gene lookup returns CDR1 GTSNPN and CDR2 SVGIG (reference sequence). The V and J ends lost 2 bases and 4 bases, in that order; junction bases with no gene match: 4. The CDR3 contains 14 residues.

About this clone: A far larger clone is one nucleotide away, so this likely arose from a read error. The gene calls are TRBV29-1 and TRBJ2-4, with TRBD1 matching 7 bases. V shed 2 bases and J 6 bases; nucleotides not matched to a gene: 1. CDR3 size: 12 residues. Germline CDR1 and CDR2: SQVTM and ANQGSEA. CDR3 nucleotide sequence: TGCAGCGTTGAATGGGACAGAAACATTCAGTACTTC. The encoded protein is CSVEWDRNIQYF.

The chain employs TRBV5-6 and TRBJ1-4; D is possibly TRBD1 (6 bases). Germline loops: CDR1 SGHDT, CDR2 YYEEEE. This CDR3 is built from 16 residues. V shed 0 bases and J shed 7 bases, with 16 bases lying between them. The CDR3 sequence is CASSLGAGESSEKLFF. CDR3 coding DNA: TGTGCCAGCAGCTTGGGAGCAGGGGAGTCAAGTGAAAAACTGTTTTTT.

The rearrangement joins TRBV5-1 to TRBJ2-3; no reliable D call. The CDR3 consists of 14 residues. The germline V and J ends were trimmed by 0 bases and 2 bases, with 7 bases remaining between them. CDR1 and CDR2 (germline): SGHRS, YFSETQ. DNA of the CDR3: TGCGCCAGCAGCTTGGAGGGTTACACAGATACGCAGTATTTT. This gives the protein CASSLEGYTDTQYF.

The J gene is TRBJ2-7, the V gene TRBV18; D unclear. V was shortened by 6 bases and J by 2 bases, with 11 bases between the two germline ends. CDR1 and CDR2 from the germline V gene are KGHSH and LQKENI. CDR3 size: 13 residues. The CDR3 DNA reads as TGTGCCAGCTCCGGGCTGACAACCTACGAGCAGTACTTC. Protein product: CASSGLTTYEQYF.

Only one count was recorded for this clone. One base away lies a much larger clone, so this may be a sequencing read error. The V call is TRBV6-4, the J call TRBJ2-1; 10 positions match TRBD2. CDR3 length: 16 amino acids. Germline V CDR1 and CDR2: MRHNA, SNTAGT. V dropped 3 bases and J dropped 2; count of bases not matched to a gene: 4. This chain's CDR3 is CASSEPSGSPYNEQFF. CDR3 DNA: TGTGCCAGCAGTGAACCTAGCGGGAGCCCCTACAATGAGCAGTTCTTC.

The chain carries TRBV7-9 and TRBJ2-1; tentative D call: TRBD2 (7 bases). Germline V gene data show CDR1 as SEHNR and CDR2 as FQNEAQ (reference sequence). Trimming pared 3 bases from V and 12 bases from J, leaving 18 bases between. The CDR3 is 14 amino acids. The CDR3 loop reads CASSLAGDNERQFF. CDR3 DNA: TGTGCCAGCAGCTTGGCGGGGGACAATGAGAGGCAGTTCTTC.

This sequence joins TRBV27 and TRBJ2-1, with 9 nucleotides matching TRBD1. Germline V CDR1 and CDR2: MNHEY, SMNVEV (reference sequence). CDR3 length equals 14 residues. V trimming: 6 bases; J trimming: 9 bases; junction bases outside the gene matches: 9. The CDR3 DNA reads TGTGCCAGCAGCATGGGACAGGGTCTTTTTGAGCAGTTCTTC. This sequence encodes CASSMGQGLFEQFF.

V and J are TRBV6-1 and TRBJ2-5; D tentatively reads TRBD1 or TRBD2 (5 bases each). V was shortened by 6 bases and J by 1 base, with 12 bases between the two germline ends. Germline V lookup: CDR1 MNHNS, CDR2 SASEGT. The CDR3 has 14 amino acids. The chain's CDR3 is CASSDPGPQETQYF. CDR3 nucleotides: TGTGCCAGCAGCGACCCGGGACCCCAAGAGACCCAGTACTTC.

This clone has only a few counts. The CDR3 DNA sequence: TGTGCCAGCACCCTAGTGGGCACTGAAGCTTTCTTT. Its protein product is CASTLVGTEAFF. The chain recombines TRBV7-9 with TRBJ1-1; the D is unclear. The CDR3 covers 12 residues. Trimming stripped 7 bases from V and 4 bases from J, with 10 bases between. Germline V gene data show CDR1 as SEHNR and CDR2 as FQNEAQ (reference sequence).

The rearrangement links TRBV6-4 to TRBJ1-5; D is uncertain. The CDR3 is 15 amino acids. Trimming stripped 3 bases from V and 0 bases from J, with 9 bases between. Germline V gene lookup returns CDR1 MRHNA and CDR2 SNTAGT. CDR3 bases: TGTGCCAGCAGTGAAGAACAAGATAGCAATCAGCCCCAGCATTTT. Translating gives CASSEEQDSNQPQHF.

V usage is TRBV5-7 and J usage is TRBJ2-7, with 8 bases aligning to TRBD1. TRBV5-7 is marked as an open reading frame, function uncertain. The V and J ends lost 5 bases and 0 bases, in that order; junction bases with no gene match: 19. The CDR3 has 19 amino acids. The CDR3 loop is CASRRSTGAPSERSYEQYF. In DNA form, the CDR3 reads TGTGCCAGCAGACGCTCGACAGGGGCGCCCTCGGAACGCTCCTACGAGCAGTACTTC.

The CDR3, as DNA: TGCGCCAGCAGCTTTTTCTCTGGAAACACCATATATTTT. It encodes CASSFFSGNTIYF. The gene calls are TRBV5-1 and TRBJ1-3; D unresolved. The CDR3 extends over 13 amino acids. Trimming left V 2 bases short and J 0 bases short, with 3 bases between. Per the germline V gene, CDR1 is SGHRS and CDR2 is YFSETQ.

As for this clone: A much bigger clone sits one base away, suggesting this may be a read error. The rearrangement uses TRBV9 and TRBJ2-3, with D uncertain. The CDR3 totals 15 residues. Germline loops: CDR1 SGDLS, CDR2 YYNGEE. CDR3 bases: TGTGTCAGCAGCGTGACCGGAGTTAGCACAGATACGCAGTATTTT. Translating gives CVSSVTGVSTDTQYF.

This clone was seen only a few times. The sample holds other DNA sequences that translate to the same CDR3. The chain combines TRBV30 with TRBJ1-2; D gene unclear. Trimming pared 3 bases from V and 1 base from J, leaving 3 bases between. CDR1 GTSNPN and CDR2 SVGIG come from the germline V gene (reference sequence). The CDR3 runs 11 residues. In DNA, the CDR3 is TGTGCCTGGAGCCTTAACTATGGCTACACCTTC. Its translation is CAWSLNYGYTF.

About this clone: Sequence at one end of the junction differs from germline and may be a read error. The V gene is TRBV7-7, the J gene TRBJ2-7, with 12 positions matching TRBD2. This CDR3 is 15 amino acids long. Germline V CDR1 and CDR2: SSHAT, FNYEAQ (reference sequence). The CDR3 sequence: CASSSGLAGLYEQYF. The CDR3 bases are TGTGCTAGCAGCTCCGGACTAGCGGGATTGTACGAGCAGTACTTC.

This chain uses TRBV19 with TRBJ2-5; 10 nucleotides line up with TRBD2. The CDR3 contains 11 residues. The trim removed 6 bases at V and 12 bases at J, leaving 4 bases unmatched. Germline CDR1 LNHDA, CDR2 SQIVND (reference sequence). For the CDR3, the DNA is TGTGCCAGTAGATCCGGGACTAGCGAGTACTTC. Protein product: CASRSGTSEYF.

CDR3 in DNA: TGTGCCAGCAGCCTAGGGGCAGAGACCCAGTACTTC. This gives the protein CASSLGAETQYF. V usage is TRBV7-9 and J usage is TRBJ2-5, with D perhaps matching TRBD1 (5 bases). Trimming pared 5 bases from V and 4 bases from J, leaving 8 bases between. This CDR3 has 12 amino acids. CDR1 is SEHNR, CDR2 FQNEAQ, per germline (reference sequence).

The gene calls are TRBV28 and TRBJ1-5; D is unresolved. The CDR3 sequence is 15 residues long. Germline assignment: CDR1 MDHEN and CDR2 SYDVKM. The V gene lost 3 bases and the J gene lost 4 bases, with 13 bases spanning the gap. This chain's CDR3 is CASSLAGGENQPQHF. DNA for the CDR3: TGTGCCAGCAGTTTGGCGGGTGGCGAAAATCAGCCCCAGCATTTT.

This clone has more than one count but fewer than ten. The chain is built from TRBV5-1 and TRBJ2-1, with D possibly being TRBD2 (5 bases). Germline-derived CDR1 and CDR2 are SGHRS and YFSETQ. This CDR3 is 15 amino acids long. V dropped 4 bases and J dropped 8 bases, with 19 bases sitting between them. Here the CDR3 reads CASSEQRWGGDEQFF. The CDR3, as DNA: TGCGCCAGCAGCGAACAGCGGTGGGGTGGGGATGAGCAGTTCTTC.

Concerning this clone: Given a far larger clone just one base away, this is likely a sequencing read error. The same CDR3 also results from other DNA sequences found in this sample. For the CDR3, the DNA is TGTGCCTGGAGTAATTCCAGGGTTAGGCCGAACACTGAAGCCTTCTTT. Translated, it gives CAWSNSRVRPNTEAFF. V gene TRBV30 combines with J gene TRBJ1-1; weak D call: TRBD1 (5 bases). From germline, CDR1 is GTSNPN and CDR2 SVGIG (reference sequence). CDR3 length equals 16 residues.

V usage is TRBV2 and J usage is TRBJ2-7, with D maybe TRBD2 (5 bases). V shed 3 bases and J shed 3 bases, with 15 bases lying between them. Germline CDR1 reads SNHLY; CDR2 reads FYNNEI. This CDR3 comprises 15 residues. The CDR3 loop is CASSERASTLYEQYF. CDR3 bases: TGTGCCAGCAGTGAGAGGGCCTCCACCCTCTACGAGCAGTACTTC.

For this clone: This likely reflects a read error, since a far larger clone is one base away. The V gene is TRBV29-1, the J gene TRBJ2-4, with D possibly being TRBD1 or TRBD2 (5 bases each). This CDR3 contains 12 residues. Germline loops: CDR1 SQVTM, CDR2 ANQGSEA. The CDR3 is CSGGSGKNIQCF. DNA for the CDR3: TGCAGCGGGGGGAGTGGCAAAAACATTCAGTGCTTC.

This clone has at least ten counts. The same CDR3 can be traced to other DNA sequences in this sample. The CDR3 DNA reads as TGTGCCAGCAATCCAGCGGGAGGACTGACATACGAGCAGTACTTC. The encoded protein is CASNPAGGLTYEQYF. The chain uses TRBV6-6 and TRBJ2-7, with 9 bases fitting TRBD2. V lost 7 bases and J lost 4; bases outside the gene matches: 11. The CDR3 runs 15 residues. Looked up from germline, CDR1 is MNHNY and CDR2 is SVGAGI (reference sequence).

The chain is built from TRBV28 and TRBJ2-7, with 10 bases identical to TRBD2. The CDR3 runs to 15 residues. The J segment lost 0 bases and the V segment lost 5 bases, leaving 4 bases of the junction unmatched. The germline CDR1 and CDR2 sequences are MDHEN and SYDVKM. In DNA, the CDR3 is TGTGCCAGCAGTCCAGCGGGAGGGCCCTCCTACGAGCAGTACTTC. Translation: CASSPAGGPSYEQYF.

The chain couples TRBV29-1 to TRBJ1-1; tentative D call: TRBD1 (5 bases). CDR3 length equals 16 residues. V shed 4 bases and J shed 0 bases, with 18 bases lying between them. Looked up from germline, CDR1 is SQVTM and CDR2 is ANQGSEA. In DNA, the CDR3 is TGCAGCGTTGGTGGAGGAGATGGGGGTGTGAACACTGAAGCTTTCTTT. It codes for CSVGGGDGGVNTEAFF.

This sequence joins TRBV2 and TRBJ2-5; 7 bases map to TRBD2. Germline trimming cut 4 bases from V and 1 base from J; bases unmatched to any gene: 3. Germline V gene sequence: CDR1 SNHLY, CDR2 FYNNEI. This CDR3 region has 14 residues. For the CDR3, the DNA is TGTGCCAGCAGTGTTGGCGGGAGCCAAGAGACCCAGTACTTC. Translated, it gives CASSVGGSQETQYF.